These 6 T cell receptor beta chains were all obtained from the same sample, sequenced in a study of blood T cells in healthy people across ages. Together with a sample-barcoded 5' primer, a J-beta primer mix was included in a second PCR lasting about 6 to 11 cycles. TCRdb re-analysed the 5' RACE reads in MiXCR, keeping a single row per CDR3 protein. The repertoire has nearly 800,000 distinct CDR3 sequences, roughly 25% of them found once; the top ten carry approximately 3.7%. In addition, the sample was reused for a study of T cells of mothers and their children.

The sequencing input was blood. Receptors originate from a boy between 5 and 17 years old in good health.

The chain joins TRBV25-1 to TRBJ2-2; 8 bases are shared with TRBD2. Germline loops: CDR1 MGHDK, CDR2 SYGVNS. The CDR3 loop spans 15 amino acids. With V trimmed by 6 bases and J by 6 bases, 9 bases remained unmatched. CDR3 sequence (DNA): TGTGCCAGCAGCGACTTAGCGGGGATCGCCGGGGAGCTGTTTTTT. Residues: CASSDLAGIAGELFF.

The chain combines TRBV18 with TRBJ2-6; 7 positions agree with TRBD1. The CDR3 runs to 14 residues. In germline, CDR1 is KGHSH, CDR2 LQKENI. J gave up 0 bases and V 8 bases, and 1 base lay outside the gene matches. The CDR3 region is CASQGDSGANVLTF. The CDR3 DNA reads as TGTGCCAGCCAGGGGGACTCTGGGGCCAACGTCCTGACTTTC. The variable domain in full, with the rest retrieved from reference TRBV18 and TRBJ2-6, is NAGVMQNPRHLVRRRGQEARLRCSPMKGHSHVYWYRQLPEEGLKFMVYLQKENIIDESGMPKERFSAEFPKEGPSILRIQQVVRGDSAAYFCASQGDSGANVLTFGAGSRLTVL.

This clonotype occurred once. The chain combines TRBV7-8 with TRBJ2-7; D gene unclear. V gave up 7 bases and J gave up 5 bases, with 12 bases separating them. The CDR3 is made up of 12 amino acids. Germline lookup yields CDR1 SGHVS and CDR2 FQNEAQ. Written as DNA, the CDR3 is TGTGCCAGCATCTCGCGGACGGACGAGCAGTACTTC. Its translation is CASISRTDEQYF.

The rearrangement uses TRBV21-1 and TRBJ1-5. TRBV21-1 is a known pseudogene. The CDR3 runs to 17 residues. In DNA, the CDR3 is TGTGCCAGCAGCAAAGGGCGGCAAACCGAGCCCAATCAGCCCCAGCATTTT. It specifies CASSKGRQTEPNQPQHF.

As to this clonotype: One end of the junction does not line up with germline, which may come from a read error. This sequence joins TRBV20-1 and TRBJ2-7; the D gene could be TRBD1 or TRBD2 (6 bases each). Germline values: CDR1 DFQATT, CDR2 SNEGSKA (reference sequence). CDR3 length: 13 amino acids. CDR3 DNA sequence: TGCGGTGCTATAGGGGGGAGCTCCTACGAGCAGTACTTC. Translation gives CGAIGGSSYEQYF.

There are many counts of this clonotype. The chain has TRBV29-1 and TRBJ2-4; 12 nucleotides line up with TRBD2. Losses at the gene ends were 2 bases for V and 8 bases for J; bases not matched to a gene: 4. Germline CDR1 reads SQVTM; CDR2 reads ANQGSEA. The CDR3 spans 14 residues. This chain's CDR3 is CSVELAGGRDIQYF. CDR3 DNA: TGCAGCGTTGAACTAGCGGGAGGGCGGGACATTCAGTACTTC.